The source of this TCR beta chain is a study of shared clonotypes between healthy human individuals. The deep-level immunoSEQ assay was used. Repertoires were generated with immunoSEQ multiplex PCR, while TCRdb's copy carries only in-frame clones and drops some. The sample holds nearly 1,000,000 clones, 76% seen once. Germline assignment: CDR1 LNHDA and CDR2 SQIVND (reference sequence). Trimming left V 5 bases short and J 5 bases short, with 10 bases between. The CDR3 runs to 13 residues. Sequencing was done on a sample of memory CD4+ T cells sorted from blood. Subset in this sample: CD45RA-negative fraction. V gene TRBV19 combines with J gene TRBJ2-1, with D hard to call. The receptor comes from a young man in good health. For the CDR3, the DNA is TGTGCCAGTAGTCGACTCTCGGACAATGAGCAGTTCTTC. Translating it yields CASSRLSDNEQFF.